This T cell receptor (beta chain) originates from a study of graft-versus-host responses after intestinal transplantation. At the level of the study: As for transplant type, recipients had multivisceral, liver-intestinal, or isolated intestinal grafts. Recipients were all induced with anti-thymocyte globulin, then given tacrolimus and steroids for approximately 3 years.

With regard to this clone: Its matching antigen is unknown.

Assay: immunoSEQ multiplex PCR; the TCRdb copy retains only in-frame clones and omits some. The table has 55,000 to 85,000 clones, approximately 88% seen once. Germline assignment: CDR1 MNHNS and CDR2 SASEGT. The CDR3 loop spans 13 amino acids. V shed 4 bases and J shed 10 bases, with 17 bases lying between them. The source is a human donor who received an intestinal transplant. The sample was unstimulated CD8+ T cells sorted from spleen or lymph node cells, taken before intestinal transplant. The V call is TRBV6-1, the J call TRBJ2-7; D is perhaps TRBD1 (6 bases). CDR3 DNA sequence: TGTGCCAGCAGTGCATTGGGACGGACAGAACAGTACTTC. Translated, it gives CASSALGRTEQYF.